A selection of T cell receptor beta chains follows, all from one sample in a study of T cell responses to AZD1222 COVID-19 vaccine. Produced via immunoSEQ multiplex PCR; TCRdb's table is partial and in-frame only. Altogether around 95,000 clones are present, around 87% being singletons, with the ten largest covering approximately 15%. The sample was peripheral blood, taken on day 0 of AZD1222 vaccination. The receptors come from an adult in good health. The CDR3 runs from the conserved cysteine through the conserved F or W. D genes are given only for firm matches. Rows give clone size only sometimes, using once, few, many, or a class for an expanded clone.

TRBJ2-6 TRBV2 . . 16 TGTGCCAGCAGCAGCCCGAGGGTTTTTGGGGCCAACGTCCTGACTTTC CASSSPRVFGANVLTF
TRBJ1-6 TRBV5-1 . . 14 TGCGCCAGCAGCTTGGGGTTCTCAAGGTCACCCCTCCACTTT CASSLGFSRSPLHF
TRBJ1-2 TRBV3-1/TRBV3-2 . . 13 TGTGCCAGCAGCCTACAGCTCTCCTATGGCTACACCTTC CASSLQLSYGYTF
TRBJ2-2 TRBV11-2 . few 14 TGTGCCAGCAGCTCCGACATTAACACCGGGGAGCTGTTTTTT CASSSDINTGELFF
TRBJ1-1 TRBV19 . once 15 TGTGCCAGTAGTGTCCTAGGAGAGTGGAACACTGAAGCTTTCTTT CASSVLGEWNTEAFF
TRBJ2-1 TRBV5-1 . once 13 TGCGCCAGCAGCTTTAATGCTCTGAATGAGCAGTTCTTC CASSFNALNEQFF
TRBJ1-6 TRBV11-2 TRBD1 . 14 TGTGCCAGCAGCCTACAGGGGGCTAATTCACCCCTCCACTTT CASSLQGANSPLHF
TRBJ1-5 TRBV7-9 . . 13 TGTGCCAGCAGCACCCAAGGGGGTCAGCCCCAGCATTTT CASSTQGGQPQHF
TRBJ2-5 TRBV3-1/TRBV3-2 TRBD2 . 18 TGTGCCAGCAGCCACCCGCTGGGGACTAGCGGGGGGGCCGGGACCCAGTACTTC CASSHPLGTSGGAGTQYF
TRBJ2-5 TRBV18 TRBD1 . 15 TGTGCCAGCTCACCCCGGACAGGGGGGGCGGAGACCCAGTACTTC CASSPRTGGAETQYF
TRBJ1-2 TRBV6-2/TRBV6-3 . . 15 TGTGCCAGCAGCTCACCCGGGGAGTCTAACTATGGCTACACCTTC CASSSPGESNYGYTF
TRBJ2-2 TRBV5-8 TRBD1 . 15 TGTGCCAGCAGACTTACAGGGGGCAACACCGGGGAGCTGTTTTTT CASRLTGGNTGELFF
TRBJ2-7 TRBV9 . . 17 TGTGCCAGCAGCGTAGGGTCAAGTGGGACTGGACACAGGGAGCAGTACTTC CASSVGSSGTGHREQYF
TRBJ1-1 TRBV4-1 TRBD1 . 14 TGCGCCAGCAGCCTCGACAGGGTTGGCACTGAAGCTTTCTTT CASSLDRVGTEAFF
TRBJ2-7 TRBV25-1 . . 13 TGTGCCAGCAGTGATGACCTCACCTACGAGCAGTACTTC CASSDDLTYEQYF
TRBJ2-3 TRBV19 . . 16 TGTGCCAGTAGTAAGTCTCCGGGAGCCAGCACAGATACGCAGTATTTT CASSKSPGASTDTQYF
TRBJ1-4 TRBV18 TRBD1 . 15 TGTGCCAGCTCACCTCCGGGACAGGGATGGGAAAAACTGTTTTTT CASSPPGQGWEKLFF
TRBJ1-2 TRBV4-1 TRBD1 . 14 TGCGCCAGCAGCCAGGAATCAGGGGGGGATGGCTACACCTTC CASSQESGGDGYTF
TRBJ2-1 TRBV6-2/TRBV6-3 . . 14 TGTGCCAGCAGTAAATTAGCCCTGGCGAATGAGCAGTTCTTC CASSKLALANEQFF
TRBJ1-6 TRBV18 . . 12 TGTGCCAGCTCACGAGATAATTCACCCCTCCACTTT CASSRDNSPLHF
TRBJ2-1 TRBV5-4 TRBD2 . 16 TGTGCCAGCAGCACCGCTCTAGCGGGGGGATACAATGAGCAGTTCTTC CASSTALAGGYNEQFF
TRBJ2-1 TRBV19 TRBD2 . 17 TGTGCCAGTAGAGGGACTAGCGGGGGTTACTCCTACAATGAGCAGTTCTTC CASRGTSGGYSYNEQFF
TRBJ2-7 TRBV5-1 TRBD2 few 15 TGCGCCAGCAGCTTGGAACCGGGAGGGATATACGAGCAGTACTTC CASSLEPGGIYEQYF
TRBJ2-3 TRBV29-1 . . 13 TGCAGCTCCCTGGACAGAAACACAGATACGCAGTATTTT CSSLDRNTDTQYF
TRBJ1-5 TRBV5-6 . few 13 TGTGCCAGCATGCGGTCAGATTATCAGCCCCAGCATTTT CASMRSDYQPQHF
TRBJ1-2 TRBV7-6 TRBD1 . 17 TGTGCCAGCAGCTTAAGGTCCCCCCCTACAGGGGGCGAGGGCTACACCTTC CASSLRSPPTGGEGYTF
TRBJ1-3 TRBV3-1/TRBV3-2 . . 15 TGTGCCAGCAGCCAAGATACGGGGTCTGGAAACACCATATATTTT CASSQDTGSGNTIYF
TRBJ2-5 TRBV10-1 . . 15 TGCGCCAGCAGCAGGTCGATCGGCCTACAAGAGACCCAGTACTTC CASSRSIGLQETQYF
TRBJ1-2 TRBV7-9 TRBD1 . 16 TGTGCCAGCAGCAAGGGACAGACCGCGCCCAACTATGGCTACACCTTC CASSKGQTAPNYGYTF
TRBJ2-5 TRBV5-1 TRBD2 . 14 TGCGCCAGCAGCTTCGCGGGGGGCGAAGAGACCCAGTACTTC CASSFAGGEETQYF
TRBJ1-2 TRBV29-1 . . 11 TGCAGCGTTGTAACAGCCTATGGCTACACCTTC CSVVTAYGYTF
TRBJ1-6 TRBV7-8 . . 12 TGTGCCAGCAGCTTAGGTTCATCACCCCTCCACTTT CASSLGSSPLHF
TRBJ1-3 TRBV7-9 . . 17 TGTGCCAGCAGCCCAGCGGGGGGATCCCTCTCTGGAAACACCATATATTTT CASSPAGGSLSGNTIYF
TRBJ1-1 TRBV12-5 . once 18 TGTGCTAGTGGTTTCCTACTCCGGGACTCCGGGGGTGACACTGAAGCTTTCTTT CASGFLLRDSGGDTEAFF
TRBJ1-6 TRBV30 . . 17 TGTGCCTGGGAACTCCGGGACATCAGCTCCTATAATTCACCCCTCCACTTT CAWELRDISSYNSPLHF
TRBJ2-1 TRBV6-4 TRBD2 . 16 TGTGCCAGCAGTGAATTAGCGGGGCGTTTCTACAATGAGCAGTTCTTC CASSELAGRFYNEQFF
TRBJ2-7 TRBV7-2 . . 13 TGTGCCAGCAGCTTAGTTGGGGGGAACGAGCAGTACTTC CASSLVGGNEQYF
TRBJ1-4 TRBV27 TRBD1 . 13 TGTGCCAGCAGTTTATCCGGACAGGGCAAACTGTTTTTT CASSLSGQGKLFF
TRBJ2-7 TRBV9 TRBD1 . 18 TGTGCCAGCAGCGTGGGACAGGGGGCGTCTCCGTGGAACTACGAGCAGTACTTC CASSVGQGASPWNYEQYF
TRBJ1-3 TRBV7-8 TRBD1 . 16 TGTGCCAGCAGCCCTCTGGGACAGGGGGCTGGAAACACCATATATTTT CASSPLGQGAGNTIYF
TRBJ2-7 TRBV4-1 . . 14 TGCGCCAGCAGCCAAGTTGGGGTCTCCTACGAGCAGTACTTC CASSQVGVSYEQYF
TRBJ1-5 TRBV5-1 TRBD1 . 16 TGCGCCAGCAGCCCACGTACAGGGGGCAGGGATCAGCCCCAGCATTTT CASSPRTGGRDQPQHF
TRBJ2-7 TRBV7-3 . . 13 TGTGCCAGCAGCTTAGACAGAACCTACGAGCAGTACTTC CASSLDRTYEQYF
TRBJ1-1 TRBV6-5 TRBD1 . 15 TGTGCCAGCAGCCTTCAAACACAGGGGGGGACTGAAGCTTTCTTT CASSLQTQGGTEAFF
TRBJ1-3 TRBV7-9 . . 15 TGTGCCAGCAGCTTACGGAGAGGCCCTGGAAACACCATATATTTT CASSLRRGPGNTIYF
TRBJ2-7 TRBV4-1 . . 17 TGCGCCAGCAGCCAAGGCCCCTTTGGGACGGGGGAGAGAAAGCAGTACTTC CASSQGPFGTGERKQYF
TRBJ2-7 TRBV5-1 . . 15 TGCGCCAGCAGCGTCCGGTGGGGACGGGCCTACGAGCAGTACTTC CASSVRWGRAYEQYF
TRBJ2-7 TRBV27 TRBD1 . 13 TGTGCCAGCAGCCCCGGGACAGGCTACGAGCAGTACTTC CASSPGTGYEQYF
TRBJ1-4 TRBV9 . . 15 TGTGCCAGCGGGGACTTGAGGGGCGGTAATGAAAAACTGTTTTTT CASGDLRGGNEKLFF
TRBJ1-6 TRBV20-1 . . 13 TGCAGTGCTAGTTCCCGCATAAATTCACCCCTCCACTTT CSASSRINSPLHF
TRBJ2-1 TRBV9 . . 16 TGTGCCAGCAGCCCTGAGGAGGGGGATACAATGAAGGGGCAGTTCTTC CASSPEEGDTMKGQFF
TRBJ1-5 TRBV7-2 . . 12 TGTGCCAGCAGCTCCCTGCCCCAGCCCCAGCATTTT CASSSLPQPQHF
TRBJ1-5 TRBV24-1 . . 16 TGTGCCACCAGTGATCCATCACAGGGTCTCAATCAGCCCCAGCATTTT CATSDPSQGLNQPQHF
TRBJ2-1 TRBV4-3 TRBD2 medium-sized 13 TGCGCCAGCAGCCCGAGAACCGGGAGGGAGCAGTTCTTC CASSPRTGREQFF
TRBJ1-1 TRBV5-5 . . 14 TGTGCCAGCAGGACGGGCAGGTCGAACACTGAAGCTTTCTTT CASRTGRSNTEAFF